This T cell receptor (beta chain) comes out of a study of T cells in Graves' hyperthyroidism and ophthalmopathy. Study overall: Peripheral blood draws took place at initial diagnosis, ahead of any treatment.

Ophthalmopathy in the patients scored at least 3 on Clinical Activity Score and at least 4 on NOSPECS grade, lasting under 3 months. At least ten counts were recorded for this clonotype. RNA transcripts were the template for amplifying TCR beta CDR3 regions. Carried out on the TCR CDR3, a first-round RT-PCR used the HTBI primer set. Each CDR3 protein gets one entry after TCRdb re-called the multiplex PCR reads with MiXCR. The top ten clones hold less than 15% of a sample with hundreds of thousands of distinct CDR3 sequences, roughly 14% of them seen once. Germline V gene lookup returns CDR1 SGHRS and CDR2 YFSETQ. This CDR3 contains 14 residues. Trimming stripped 4 bases from V and 0 bases from J, with 11 bases between.

This receptor was taken from a man younger than 35 with Graves' ophthalmopathy. The chain uses TRBV5-1 and TRBJ2-7; TRBD1 might be the D (6 bases). The sample comprised blood. This CDR3 reads CASSSRQDSYEQYF. CDR3 coding DNA: TGCGCCAGCAGCAGTCGACAGGACTCCTACGAGCAGTACTTC.